This record looks at one TCR beta chain sequence and its context. Its cognate antigen is unknown. Germline V gives CDR1 SGHRS, CDR2 YFSETQ. Trimming stripped 5 bases from V and 3 bases from J, with 11 bases between. CDR3 length: 13 residues. The authors ran the assay at deep level. Produced via immunoSEQ multiplex PCR; TCRdb's table is partial and in-frame only. The data hold around 1,100,000 clones, with 60% to 85% observed a single time. This sample is drawn from a study of shared clonotypes between healthy human individuals. Study-wide background: The donor pool was made up of two women and three men aged 18 to 49.

Overall study findings and caveats: Around 5.4% of naive CD4 clonotypes were common to several donors.

The rearrangement uses TRBV5-1 and TRBJ1-1; maybe TRBD1 (6 bases). The receptor's source is a man between 18 and 29 years old in good health. Some clones in this sample may be carry-over from other donors' samples. What was sequenced was memory CD4+ T cells from PBMCs. The subset denotes: CD45RA-negative fraction. CDR3 protein: CASRAGGYTEAFF. CDR3 nucleotides: TGCGCCAGCAGAGCGGGGGGCTACACTGAAGCTTTCTTT.